The 20 T cell receptor beta chains in this list originate from one sample, sequenced in a study of T-cell reconstitution after alpha-beta-depleted transplantation in children. Unique molecular identifiers were incorporated during preparation of the TCRbeta library. TCRdb reprocessed the PCR reads with MiXCR, giving one entry per CDR3 protein. The sample yields hundreds of thousands of distinct CDR3 sequences, 6.5% to 9% seen once. The source material was PBMCs, mostly from graft donor cells, sampled 180 days after TCRalphabeta/CD19-depleted stem cell transplant. The origin of the receptors is a male patient aged 10-17 years who had a stem cell transplant for acute lymphoblastic leukemia, so the T cells may come from the graft donor.

This clonotype was seen repeatedly, ten times or more. The rearrangement uses TRBV5-1 and TRBJ2-7, with D perhaps TRBD1 (6 bases). This CDR3 has 14 residues. V dropped 4 bases and J dropped 0 bases, with 11 bases sitting between them. Per germline, CDR1 SGHRS and CDR2 YFSETQ. DNA of the CDR3: TGCGCCAGCAGCCGCGGCAGGGGCTCCTACGAGCAGTACTTC. It encodes CASSRGRGSYEQYF.

This clonotype was observed at least ten times. The CDR3 nucleotides are TGCGCCAGCAGCCGCTGGACTAGGGTGAATGAGCAGTTCTTC. Translating gives CASSRWTRVNEQFF. This chain joins TRBV5-1 and TRBJ2-1, with 7 bases that match TRBD2. Germline CDR1 and CDR2: SGHRS and YFSETQ. This CDR3 contains 14 residues. V lost 4 bases, J lost 7 bases, and 8 bases stayed unmatched.

Ten or more counts support this clonotype. The chain links TRBV20-1 to TRBJ2-1; TRBD2 matches at 8 bases. The CDR3 is made up of 17 amino acids. Looked up from germline, CDR1 is DFQATT and CDR2 is SNEGSKA (reference sequence). Germline trimming cut 0 bases from V and 4 bases from J; bases unmatched to any gene: 11. CDR3 amino acids: CSARDLAGGQLYNEQFF. The CDR3 DNA sequence: TGCAGTGCTAGAGATCTTGCGGGGGGCCAATTGTACAATGAGCAGTTCTTC.

This clonotype was recorded many times. The chain is built from TRBV20-1 and TRBJ1-6, with TRBD1 identical over 8 bases. There are 15 residues in the CDR3. Per the germline V gene, CDR1 is DFQATT and CDR2 is SNEGSKA (reference sequence). V gave up 1 base and J gave up 8 bases; unmatched junction bases: 7. DNA of the CDR3: TGCAGTGCTAGAGGGACAGGGATTGGGGATTCACCCCTCCACTTT. This codes for CSARGTGIGDSPLHF.

This clonotype was seen at least ten times. This rearrangement joins TRBV27 to TRBJ2-1, with D possibly called TRBD1 or TRBD2 (6 bases each). Between the trimmed V and J ends, which lost 7 bases and 6 bases, there was a span of 19 bases. The CDR3 runs 15 residues. Germline CDR1 and CDR2: MNHEY and SMNVEV (reference sequence). The CDR3 DNA reads TGTGCCAGCACCGAAGGGGGGCGGGGCTTCAATGAGCAGTTCTTC. This sequence encodes CASTEGGRGFNEQFF.

This clonotype appeared many times. The chain uses TRBV11-2 and TRBJ2-1; the D gene is possibly TRBD2 (5 bases). CDR3 length: 16 residues. Per germline, CDR1 SGHAT and CDR2 FQNNGV. Deletions cut 3 bases from V and 0 bases from J, with 12 bases between. CDR3 loop: CASSFRRESSYNEQFF. The CDR3 DNA reads as TGTGCCAGCAGCTTCCGTAGGGAGAGCTCCTACAATGAGCAGTTCTTC.

This clonotype was seen many times. The V call is TRBV2, the J call TRBJ2-5; either TRBD1 or TRBD2 may supply D (6 bases each). CDR3 size: 14 residues. The germline V and J ends were trimmed by 6 bases and 3 bases, with 14 bases remaining between them. The germline V gene has CDR1 SNHLY and CDR2 FYNNEI. CDR3 nucleotide sequence: TGTGCCAGCAGCCGCGGGACATTTGAAGAGACCCAGTACTTC. This encodes CASSRGTFEETQYF.

To note about this clonotype: It may be a read error: a sequence one base away is much more abundant. The chain combines TRBV5-1 with TRBJ2-3; 8 positions agree with TRBD1. The germline gives CDR1 SGHRS, CDR2 YFSETQ. V lost 0 bases, J lost 6 bases, and 6 bases stayed unmatched. The CDR3 contains 15 residues. The CDR3 DNA is TGCGCCAGCAGCTTGGACAGGGGGAATTCCGATACGCAGTATTTT. This encodes CASSLDRGNSDTQYF.

The sample holds many counts of this clonotype. This rearrangement joins TRBV20-1 to TRBJ1-2; a possible D gene is TRBD1 (5 bases). Per germline, CDR1 DFQATT and CDR2 SNEGSKA (reference sequence). This CDR3 spans 13 amino acids. V gave up 5 bases and J gave up 2 bases, with 12 bases separating them. The CDR3 reads CSAPTAPNYGYTF. The CDR3 DNA follows: TGCAGTGCTCCGACAGCCCCAAACTATGGCTACACCTTC.

The chain links TRBV18 to TRBJ1-1; 8 bases are a match to TRBD1. Germline V gene lookup returns CDR1 KGHSH and CDR2 LQKENI. This CDR3 is built from 17 residues. V shed 3 bases and J 0 bases; nucleotides not matched to a gene: 9. CDR3 coding DNA: TGTGCCAGCTCACCTTGGACAGGGCTTTCCATGAACACTGAAGCTTTCTTT. Translation: CASSPWTGLSMNTEAFF.

This clonotype has at least ten counts. The chain recombines TRBV24-1 with TRBJ2-2, with 7 positions matching TRBD1. The V and J ends lost 1 base and 5 bases, in that order; junction bases with no gene match: 6. CDR1 is KGHDR, CDR2 SFDVKD, per germline. The CDR3 is 16 amino acids. CDR3 nucleotide sequence: TGTGCCACCAGTGATTTATTGGACAGGCGAACCGGGGAGCTGTTTTTT. Its translation is CATSDLLDRRTGELFF.

This clonotype was counted many times. The rearrangement joins TRBV11-3 to TRBJ2-2; 10 bases align to TRBD1. CDR1 is SGHNT, CDR2 YENEEA, per germline. With V trimmed by 2 bases and J by 3 bases, 15 bases remained unmatched. This CDR3 is 20 amino acids long. CDR3 in amino acids: CASSLPSPGTGALYTGELFF. DNA for the CDR3: TGTGCCAGCAGCTTACCTAGCCCCGGGACAGGGGCTCTTTACACCGGGGAGCTGTTTTTT.

This clonotype was counted ten times or more. The V gene is TRBV7-2, the J gene TRBJ2-7, with 8 bases identical to TRBD2. This CDR3 comprises 15 residues. Per the germline V gene, CDR1 is SGHTA and CDR2 is FQGNSA. With 3 bases clipped from V and 3 bases from J, the junction kept 7 bases outside the gene matches. The CDR3 sequence is CASSFFFGGGYEQYF. Written as DNA, the CDR3 is TGTGCCAGCAGCTTTTTTTTCGGGGGGGGCTACGAGCAGTACTTC.

There are many counts of this clonotype. The genes are TRBV7-6 and TRBJ1-1, with D unclear. The CDR3 totals 16 residues. Trimming removed 0 bases at V and 1 base at J, with 12 bases between. Germline V gene sequence: CDR1 SGHVS, CDR2 FNYEAQ. CDR3 loop: CASSLATPASNTEAFF. The CDR3 DNA reads as TGTGCCAGCAGCTTAGCGACCCCGGCCTCGAACACTGAAGCTTTCTTT. Full variable domain (missing parts from reference TRBV7-6 and TRBJ1-1): GAGVSQSPRYKVTKRGQDVALRCDPISGHVSLYWYRQALGQGPEFLTYFNYEAQQDKSGLPNDRFSAERPEGSISTLTIQRTEQRDSAMYRCASSLATPASNTEAFFGQGTRLTVV.

The chain links TRBV3-1 to TRBJ2-2; no clear D. Trimming shortened V by 1 base and J by 8 bases, and 8 bases separated the two germline ends. Germline V gene sequence: CDR1 LGHDT, CDR2 YNNKEL (reference sequence). The CDR3 runs to 13 residues. CDR3 bases: TGTGCCAGCAGCCAAGTCCCCTCGGGGGAGCTGTTTTTT. Amino acids: CASSQVPSGELFF.

This clonotype was observed many times. The V call is TRBV5-1, the J call TRBJ2-7, with D perhaps matching TRBD1 (5 bases). With 0 bases removed from V and 3 bases from J, the gap between germline ends came to 7 bases. Per the germline V gene, CDR1 is SGHRS and CDR2 is YFSETQ. This CDR3 has 13 residues. The CDR3 region has the DNA TGCGCCAGCAGCTTGGTAGGGGTCTACGAGCAGTACTTC. Encoded protein: CASSLVGVYEQYF.

This clonotype was recorded at least ten times. The rearrangement joins TRBV11-2 to TRBJ2-1; D remains ambiguous. The CDR3 totals 13 residues. Germline CDR1 SGHAT, CDR2 FQNNGV. The V end lost 1 base, the J end lost 5 bases, and 6 bases lay between the germline ends. The DNA of the CDR3 is TGTGCCAGCAGCTTAGGGTCCGACAATGAGCAGTTCTTC. It translates to CASSLGSDNEQFF. Using reference TRBV11-2 and TRBJ2-1 for the parts outside the CDR3, the full variable domain is EAGVAQSPRYKIIEKRQSVAFWCNPISGHATLYWYQQILGQGPKLLIQFQNNGVVDDSQLPKDRFSAERLKGVDSTLKIQPAKLEDSAVYLCASSLGSDNEQFFGPGTRLTVL.

This clonotype has a count of ten or more. The V gene is TRBV25-1, the J gene TRBJ1-1; D unclear. The CDR3 covers 12 residues. Germline-derived CDR1 and CDR2 are MGHDK and SYGVNS. Trimming removed 4 bases at V and 0 bases at J, with 3 bases between. CDR3 bases: TGTGCCAGCAGTGGAATGAACACTGAAGCTTTCTTT. It encodes CASSGMNTEAFF.

With regard to this clonotype: A read error is possible here, since a much larger clone lies one base away. This chain connects TRBV20-1 to TRBJ2-3; 11 bases line up with TRBD1. CDR3 size: 14 residues. J was trimmed by 5 bases and V by 5 bases; bases with no gene match: 6. Looked up from germline, CDR1 is DFQATT and CDR2 is SNEGSKA (reference sequence). The CDR3 DNA sequence: TGCAGTGCTGGACGGGACAGGGGGGTAGATACGCAGTATTTT. Amino acids: CSAGRDRGVDTQYF.

This clonotype has more than one count but fewer than ten. This chain connects TRBV18 to TRBJ2-7; D is unresolved. V lost 3 bases and J 4 bases, leaving 13 bases between the germline ends. Germline V gene sequence: CDR1 KGHSH, CDR2 LQKENI. This CDR3 spans 14 amino acids. CDR3 amino acids: CASSPPDNSYEQYF. CDR3 DNA sequence: TGTGCCAGCTCACCTCCGGATAACTCTTACGAGCAGTACTTC.